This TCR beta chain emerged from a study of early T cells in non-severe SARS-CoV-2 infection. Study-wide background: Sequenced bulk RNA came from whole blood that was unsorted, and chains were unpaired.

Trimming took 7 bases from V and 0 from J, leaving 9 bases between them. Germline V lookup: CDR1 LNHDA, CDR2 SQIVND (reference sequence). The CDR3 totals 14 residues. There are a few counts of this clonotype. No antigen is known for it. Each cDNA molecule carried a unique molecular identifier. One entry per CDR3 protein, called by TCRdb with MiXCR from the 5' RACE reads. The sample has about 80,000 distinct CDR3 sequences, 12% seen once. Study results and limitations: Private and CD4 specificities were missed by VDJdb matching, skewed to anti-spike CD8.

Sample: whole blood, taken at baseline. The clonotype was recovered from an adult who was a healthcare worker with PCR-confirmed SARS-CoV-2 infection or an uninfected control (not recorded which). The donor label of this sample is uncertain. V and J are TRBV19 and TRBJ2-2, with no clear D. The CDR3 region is CASTWTPNTGELFF. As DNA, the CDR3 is TGTGCCAGTACCTGGACCCCGAACACCGGGGAGCTGTTTTTT.